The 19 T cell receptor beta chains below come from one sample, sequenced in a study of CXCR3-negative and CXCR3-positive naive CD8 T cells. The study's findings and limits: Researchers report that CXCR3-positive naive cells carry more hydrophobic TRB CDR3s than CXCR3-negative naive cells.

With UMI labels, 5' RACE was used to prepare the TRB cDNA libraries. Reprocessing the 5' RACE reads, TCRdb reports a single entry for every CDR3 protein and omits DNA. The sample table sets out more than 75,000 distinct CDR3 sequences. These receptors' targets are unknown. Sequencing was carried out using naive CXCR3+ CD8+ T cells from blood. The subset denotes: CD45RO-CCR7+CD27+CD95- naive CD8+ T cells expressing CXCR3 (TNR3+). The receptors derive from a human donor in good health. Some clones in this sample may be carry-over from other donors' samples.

The CDR3 sequence is CASSHTGRNEQFF. The gene calls are TRBV7-9 and TRBJ2-1; there is no DNA to check the TCRdb D call of TRBD1. The length of the CDR3 is 13 residues. Germline CDR1 reads SEHNR; CDR2 reads FQNEAQ (reference sequence).

The CDR3 loop reads CSVSGLAGRRTYEQYF. This chain links TRBV29-1 with TRBJ2-7; with no DNA, the TCRdb D assignment of TRBD2 cannot be verified. Per germline, CDR1 SQVTM and CDR2 ANQGSEA. The CDR3 extends over 16 amino acids.

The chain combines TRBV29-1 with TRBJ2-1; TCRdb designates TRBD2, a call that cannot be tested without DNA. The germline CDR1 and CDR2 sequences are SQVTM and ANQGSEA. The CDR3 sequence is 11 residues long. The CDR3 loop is CSVSAGHEAFF.

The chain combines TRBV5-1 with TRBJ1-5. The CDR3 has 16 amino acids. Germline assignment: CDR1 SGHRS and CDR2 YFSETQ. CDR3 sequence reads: CASSLDPVVSNQPQHF.

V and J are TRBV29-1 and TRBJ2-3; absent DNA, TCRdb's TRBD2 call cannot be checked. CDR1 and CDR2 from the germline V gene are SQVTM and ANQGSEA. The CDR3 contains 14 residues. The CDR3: CSVGASGNTDTQYF.

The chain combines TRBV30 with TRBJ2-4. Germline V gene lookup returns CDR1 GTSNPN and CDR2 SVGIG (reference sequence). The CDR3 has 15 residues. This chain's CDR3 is CAWSVRSRAKNIQYF.

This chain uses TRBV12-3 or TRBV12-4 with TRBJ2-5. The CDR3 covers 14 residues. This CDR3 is CASSLAGDQETQYF.

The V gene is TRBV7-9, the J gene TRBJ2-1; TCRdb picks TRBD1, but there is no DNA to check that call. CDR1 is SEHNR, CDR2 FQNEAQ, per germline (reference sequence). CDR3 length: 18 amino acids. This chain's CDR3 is CASSLAFSGQGSYNEQFF.

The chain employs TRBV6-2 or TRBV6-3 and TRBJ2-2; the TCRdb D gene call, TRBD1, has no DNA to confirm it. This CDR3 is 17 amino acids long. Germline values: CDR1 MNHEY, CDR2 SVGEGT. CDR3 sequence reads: CASSLAEGQYKAGELFF.

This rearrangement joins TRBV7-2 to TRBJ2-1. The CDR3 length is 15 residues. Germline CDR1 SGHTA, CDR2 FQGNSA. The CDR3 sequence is CASSPIGLAYNEQFF.

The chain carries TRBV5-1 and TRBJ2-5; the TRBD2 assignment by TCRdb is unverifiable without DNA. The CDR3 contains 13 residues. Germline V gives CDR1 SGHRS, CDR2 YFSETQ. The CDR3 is CASSKRGQETQYF.

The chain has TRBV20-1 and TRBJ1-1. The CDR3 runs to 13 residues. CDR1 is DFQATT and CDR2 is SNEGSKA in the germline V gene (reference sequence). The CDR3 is CSARNRSNTEAFF.

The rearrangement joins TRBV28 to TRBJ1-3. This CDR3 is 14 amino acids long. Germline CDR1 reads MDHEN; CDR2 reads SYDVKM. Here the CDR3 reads CASSLERSGNTIYF.

This CDR3 reads CASSQVRQGAYNEQFF. V is TRBV3-1 and J is TRBJ2-1; TCRdb's D call of TRBD1 is untestable without DNA. The CDR3 loop spans 16 amino acids. The V gene's germline CDR1 is LGHDT and CDR2 YNNKEL (reference sequence).

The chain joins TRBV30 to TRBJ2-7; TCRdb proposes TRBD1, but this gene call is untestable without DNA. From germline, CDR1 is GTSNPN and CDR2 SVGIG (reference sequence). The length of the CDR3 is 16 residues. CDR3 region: CAWIPWGTDMPYEQYF.

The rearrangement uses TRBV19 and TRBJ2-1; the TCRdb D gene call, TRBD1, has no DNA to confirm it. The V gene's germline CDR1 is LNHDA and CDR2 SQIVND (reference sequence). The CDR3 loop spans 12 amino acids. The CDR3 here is CASSMQGGEQFF.

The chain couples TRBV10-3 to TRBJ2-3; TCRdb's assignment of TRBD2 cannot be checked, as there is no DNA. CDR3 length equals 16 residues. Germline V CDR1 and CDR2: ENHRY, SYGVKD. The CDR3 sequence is CASRSSGHPGTDTQYF.

The chain's CDR3 is CASSESAGGTEAFF. The gene calls are TRBV25-1 and TRBJ1-1; there is no DNA to check the TCRdb D call of TRBD1. This CDR3 contains 14 residues. The germline V gene has CDR1 MGHDK and CDR2 SYGVNS.

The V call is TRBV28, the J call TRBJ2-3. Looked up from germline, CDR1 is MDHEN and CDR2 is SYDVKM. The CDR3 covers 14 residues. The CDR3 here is CASSLRRVPDTQYF.